Each of the 10 T cell receptor beta chains below was sequenced from the same sample in a study of T cells in Graves' hyperthyroidism and ophthalmopathy. Researchers amplified the TCR beta CDR3 regions from RNA transcripts. First-round RT-PCR with HTBI primers amplified the TCR CDR3 region. TCRdb recomputed calls from the multiplex PCR reads with MiXCR, one row per CDR3 protein. The sample has about 420,000 distinct CDR3 sequences, 15% to 19% seen once. The source material was blood. The source is a woman under 30 with Graves' hyperthyroidism.

This chain's CDR3 is CASSPRPRAGAIYEQYF. The CDR3, as DNA: TGTGCCAGCTCACCACGGCCCCGAGCGGGAGCGATATACGAGCAGTACTTC. The V and J genes are TRBV18 and TRBJ2-7; 8 bases map to TRBD2. The germline gives CDR1 KGHSH, CDR2 LQKENI. Losses at the gene ends were 1 base for V and 4 bases for J; bases not matched to a gene: 12. The CDR3 is 17 amino acids.

This clonotype was picked up many times. This chain links TRBV7-9 with TRBJ2-5; 10 bases are a match to TRBD1. The CDR3 extends over 15 amino acids. The J segment lost 5 bases and the V segment lost 5 bases, leaving 8 bases of the junction unmatched. CDR1 and CDR2 (germline): SEHNR, FQNEAQ (reference sequence). The chain's CDR3 is CASSHGTGEVETQYF. Here the CDR3 DNA reads TGTGCCAGCAGCCACGGGACAGGGGAGGTGGAGACCCAGTACTTC.

This clonotype was recorded many times. The chain recombines TRBV6-2 or TRBV6-3 with TRBJ2-4; D perhaps matches TRBD2 (6 bases). Trimming left V 6 bases short and J 7 bases short, with 16 bases between. Germline V gives CDR1 MNHEY, CDR2 SVGEGT. This CDR3 has 14 residues. CDR3 sequence: CASSRGTSRNIQYF. The CDR3 region has the DNA TGTGCCAGCAGCCGCGGGACGTCAAGGAACATTCAGTACTTC.

This clonotype was counted many times. The chain is built from TRBV5-5 and TRBJ2-1, with TRBD1 identical over 9 bases. Germline V CDR1 and CDR2: SGHKS, YYEKEE (reference sequence). Trimming took 3 bases from V and 4 from J; bases not matched to a gene: 5. The CDR3 extends over 15 amino acids. This chain's CDR3 is CASSSGGTGYNEQFF. DNA for the CDR3: TGTGCCAGCAGCTCGGGCGGGACAGGGTACAATGAGCAGTTCTTC.

This clonotype was found many times. The chain joins TRBV13 to TRBJ2-7; possible D gene TRBD1, 6 bases. The CDR3 runs 15 residues. Germline CDR1 is PRHDT and CDR2 is FYEKMQ (reference sequence). V was trimmed by 1 base and J by 3 bases, leaving 13 bases between them. CDR3 DNA: TGTGCCAGCAGCTTAGAGGCAGGGGAAGGCTACGAGCAGTACTTC. This codes for CASSLEAGEGYEQYF.

This clonotype was observed at least ten times. The rearrangement joins TRBV3-1 to TRBJ2-3; D is uncertain. The CDR3 spans 12 residues. Germline V gives CDR1 LGHDT, CDR2 YNNKEL (reference sequence). Trimming shortened V by 0 bases and J by 4 bases, and 2 bases separated the two germline ends. CDR3: CASSQDADTQYF. The CDR3 DNA is TGTGCCAGCAGCCAAGATGCAGATACGCAGTATTTT.

This clonotype was counted ten times or more. The V gene is TRBV11-2, the J gene TRBJ1-1; D unclear. Germline-derived CDR1 and CDR2 are SGHAT and FQNNGV. CDR3 length: 15 amino acids. Deletions cut 8 bases from V and 3 bases from J, with 19 bases between. The CDR3 DNA reads as TGTGCCAGCGCGTTTTCACTCACAGCGGACACTGAAGCTTTCTTT. Translated, it gives CASAFSLTADTEAFF.

The rearrangement uses TRBV3-1 and TRBJ2-2; 9 bases agree with TRBD2. Germline-derived CDR1 and CDR2 are LGHDT and YNNKEL (reference sequence). The CDR3 consists of 16 residues. The ends lost 0 bases at V and 7 bases at J; junction bases unmatched: 6. The CDR3 sequence is CASSQDFAGGYGELFF. CDR3 in DNA: TGTGCCAGCAGCCAAGATTTCGCGGGAGGGTACGGGGAGCTGTTTTTT.

This clonotype was seen ten or more times. The CDR3 spells CASTTSGGPYEQYF. The CDR3 region has the DNA TGTGCCAGCACCACCTCGGGGGGGCCCTACGAGCAGTACTTC. V is TRBV12-3 or TRBV12-4 and J is TRBJ2-7, with TRBD2 identical over 8 bases. V shed 7 bases, J shed 2 bases, and the junction held 7 bases outside the gene matches. The CDR3 totals 14 residues.

This clonotype was seen only a few times. This chain links TRBV5-1 with TRBJ2-1; the match to TRBD2 covers 8 bases. V shed 6 bases and J 7 bases; nucleotides not matched to a gene: 18. The germline V gene has CDR1 SGHRS and CDR2 YFSETQ. CDR3 length: 17 amino acids. The CDR3 reads CASTPRRWSGRGNEQFF. The CDR3 DNA follows: TGCGCCAGCACCCCCCGGAGGTGGAGCGGGAGAGGTAATGAGCAGTTCTTC.